Below are 20 T cell receptor beta chains sequenced from a single sample in a study of T cells in Graves' hyperthyroidism and ophthalmopathy. The TCR beta CDR3 regions underwent amplification using RNA transcripts as the source. The HTBI primer set was used in a first-round RT-PCR of the TCR CDR3. TCRdb re-analysed the multiplex PCR reads in MiXCR, keeping a single row per CDR3 protein. The data contain about 270,000 distinct CDR3 sequences, roughly 15% of them singletons. The material sequenced was blood. The receptors were sampled from a woman in her forties or fifties with Graves' hyperthyroidism that later progressed to Graves' ophthalmopathy.

The V call is TRBV9, the J call TRBJ2-3; tentatively, D is TRBD2 (6 bases). V dropped 4 bases and J dropped 0 bases, with 15 bases sitting between them. CDR1 is SGDLS and CDR2 is YYNGEE in the germline V gene. The CDR3 loop spans 16 amino acids. CDR3 protein: CASSPPLASSTDTQYF. Here the CDR3 DNA reads TGTGCCAGCAGCCCACCTCTAGCGAGCAGCACAGATACGCAGTATTTT. Full variable domain (rest looked up from reference TRBV9 and TRBJ2-3): DSGVTQTPKHLITATGQRVTLRCSPRSGDLSVYWYQQSLDQGLQFLIQYYNGEERAKGNILERFSAQQFPDLHSELNLSSLELGDSALYFCASSPPLASSTDTQYFGPGTRLTVL.

This clonotype has a count of ten or more. The chain has TRBV28 and TRBJ2-7; weak D call: TRBD2 (6 bases). There are 14 residues in the CDR3. Deletions cut 4 bases from V and 0 bases from J, with 10 bases between. The germline V gene has CDR1 MDHEN and CDR2 SYDVKM. The DNA of the CDR3 is TGTGCCAGCAGTTCAAGGCGGGACTCCTACGAGCAGTACTTC. It is translated as CASSSRRDSYEQYF. Based on the CDR3 plus reference TRBV28 and TRBJ2-7, the full variable domain is DVKVTQSSRYLVKRTGEKVFLECVQDMDHENMFWYRQDPGLGLRLIYFSYDVKMKEKGDIPEGYSVSREKKERFSLILESASTNQTSMYLCASSSRRDSYEQYFGPGTRLTVT.

As regards this clonotype: Germline is not matched at one junction end, which may reflect a read error. The rearrangement joins TRBV11-2 to TRBJ2-6; 9 nucleotides agree with TRBD1. This CDR3 contains 18 residues. Per germline, CDR1 SGHAT and CDR2 FQNNGV. The CDR3, as DNA: TGTGCCAGCAGCTTCCCGGGACAGGGCCCCTCTGGGTCCAACGTCCTGACTTTC. Residues: CASSFPGQGPSGSNVLTF.

At least ten counts were recorded for this clonotype. V and J are TRBV5-1 and TRBJ2-3, with 13 bases identical to TRBD2. Germline CDR1 SGHRS, CDR2 YFSETQ. J lost 2 bases, V lost 3 bases, and 6 bases had no gene match. CDR3 length: 17 residues. In nucleotides, the CDR3 is TGCGCCAGCAGCTATCAGGGACTAGCGGGGACCACAGATACGCAGTATTTT. Amino acid sequence: CASSYQGLAGTTDTQYF.

With regard to this clonotype: At one of its ends the junction is not consistent with the germline gene, which may arise from a read error. The chain joins TRBV12-3 or TRBV12-4 to TRBJ1-5; possibly TRBD1 for D (5 bases). This CDR3 has 14 residues. As DNA, the CDR3 is TGTGCCAGCAGTCACGGGACCCGGGGGGAGCCCCAGCAGTTT. This encodes CASSHGTRGEPQQF.

The table lists this clonotype with a few counts. This may be a read error, as it is one base from a much larger clone. This chain joins TRBV20-1 and TRBJ2-3, with D perhaps matching TRBD1 (5 bases). Germline CDR1 reads DFQATT; CDR2 reads SNEGSKA (reference sequence). CDR3 size: 14 residues. CDR3 amino acids: CGATVRGGADTQYF. The DNA of the CDR3 is TGCGGTGCTACCGTAAGGGGTGGCGCAGATACGCAGTATTTT.

A note on this clonotype: This may be a read error, as it is one base from a much larger clone. This sequence joins TRBV12-3 or TRBV12-4 and TRBJ1-2, with a possible D match to TRBD1 (6 bases). This CDR3 region has 15 residues. Trimming pared 6 bases from V and 5 bases from J, leaving 19 bases between. CDR3 sequence: CASSHTTSGEYGYTF. For the CDR3, the DNA is TGTGCCAGCAGCCACACCACTTCAGGGGAATATGGCTACACCTTC.

In its sample, this clonotype was seen many times. The CDR3 here is CASSLTSGAYNEQFF. In DNA form, the CDR3 reads TGTGCCAGCAGCCTGACTAGCGGGGCCTACAATGAGCAGTTCTTC. This chain links TRBV11-3 with TRBJ2-1, with 11 bases lining up with TRBD2. The CDR3 has 15 residues. CDR1 and CDR2 from the germline V gene are SGHNT and YENEEA. The trim removed 5 bases at V and 2 bases at J, leaving 2 bases unmatched.

This clonotype was detected ten times or more. The V gene is TRBV28, the J gene TRBJ2-2; D is undetermined. In germline, CDR1 is MDHEN, CDR2 SYDVKM. V was trimmed by 2 bases and J by 3 bases, leaving 10 bases between them. The length of the CDR3 is 15 residues. CDR3 residues: CASSLRNRDTGELFF. DNA for the CDR3: TGTGCCAGCAGTTTACGAAACAGAGACACCGGGGAGCTGTTTTTT.

This clonotype was counted many times. The chain joins TRBV7-9 to TRBJ1-1; no firm D call. Trimming cost V 0 bases and J 6 bases, with 8 bases left between them. The germline gives CDR1 SEHNR, CDR2 FQNEAQ (reference sequence). The CDR3 totals 13 residues. CDR3 DNA sequence: TGTGCCAGCAGCTTAGCGGGGTTGGCTGAAGCTTTCTTT. Translated: CASSLAGLAEAFF.

This clonotype was seen many times. This sequence joins TRBV19 and TRBJ1-1; D not resolved. Germline loops: CDR1 LNHDA, CDR2 SQIVND (reference sequence). The CDR3 length is 14 residues. With 3 bases removed from V and 4 bases from J, the gap between germline ends came to 12 bases. The DNA of the CDR3 is TGTGCCAGTAGTATTCAGGCTGGGAGCACTGAAGCTTTCTTT. This gives the protein CASSIQAGSTEAFF.

This clonotype has only a few counts. The chain employs TRBV7-2 and TRBJ2-1; the D gene is possibly TRBD2 (6 bases). Trimming took 5 bases from V and 7 from J, leaving 18 bases between them. CDR3 length equals 15 residues. Germline CDR1 SGHTA, CDR2 FQGNSA. The CDR3 region has the DNA TGTGCCAGCAGCCTGAGGGCGACTAGGTGGAATGAGCAGTTCTTC. Its translation is CASSLRATRWNEQFF.

The gene calls are TRBV2 and TRBJ1-2; D possibly corresponds to TRBD1 (6 bases). Trimming took 8 bases from V and 2 from J, leaving 15 bases between them. The CDR3 has 14 amino acids. In germline, CDR1 is SNHLY, CDR2 FYNNEI. CDR3 nucleotide sequence: TGTGCCAGCCAAGCGGGGGGCCGGAACTATGGCTACACCTTC. This codes for CASQAGGRNYGYTF.

This clonotype was counted ten times or more. The V call is TRBV27, the J call TRBJ2-1, with D uncertain. Trimming stripped 7 bases from V and 4 bases from J, with 8 bases between. CDR3 length equals 12 residues. Looked up from germline, CDR1 is MNHEY and CDR2 is SMNVEV (reference sequence). In DNA, the CDR3 is TGTGCCAGCACCAAGAATTACAATGAGCAGTTCTTC. This sequence encodes CASTKNYNEQFF.

The chain employs TRBV4-2 and TRBJ1-5, with D perhaps TRBD1 (5 bases). Looked up from germline, CDR1 is LGHNA and CDR2 is YNFKEQ. V lost 1 base, J lost 3 bases, and 16 bases lay in between. The CDR3 is 17 amino acids. The CDR3 reads CASSQGPPGRPNQPQHF. CDR3 coding DNA: TGTGCCAGCAGCCAAGGACCCCCGGGACGCCCCAATCAGCCCCAGCATTTT.

This clonotype appeared many times. The chain couples TRBV29-1 to TRBJ2-5; the D gene could be TRBD1 or TRBD2 (6 bases each). V was cut by 7 bases and J by 1 base, with 22 bases left in between. The CDR3 totals 16 residues. Looked up from germline, CDR1 is SQVTM and CDR2 is ANQGSEA. The CDR3 spells CSAGGGQGRPQETQYF. CDR3 coding DNA: TGCAGCGCCGGAGGGGGTCAGGGGCGGCCCCAAGAGACCCAGTACTTC.

This clonotype was recorded at least ten times. The rearrangement uses TRBV5-6 and TRBJ2-7; D unresolved. Trimming took 1 base from V and 7 from J, leaving 15 bases between them. Germline V gene sequence: CDR1 SGHDT, CDR2 YYEEEE. This CDR3 region has 14 residues. In nucleotides, the CDR3 is TGTGCCAGCAGCTTGACAGTCGGATATGGGGAGCAGTACTTC. This translates into CASSLTVGYGEQYF.

This clonotype turned up a few times. The DNA for the CDR3 is TGTGCCAGCAGTCGAACGGTCTCCTACGAGCAGTACTTC. Translating it yields CASSRTVSYEQYF. The chain employs TRBV27 and TRBJ2-7; D not certain. The germline CDR1 and CDR2 sequences are MNHEY and SMNVEV (reference sequence). This CDR3 is built from 13 residues. V lost 5 bases to trimming and J lost 0 bases, with 8 bases between them.

This clonotype has at least ten counts. The rearrangement uses TRBV27 and TRBJ2-1; the match to TRBD2 covers 8 bases. There are 14 residues in the CDR3. The V gene's germline CDR1 is MNHEY and CDR2 SMNVEV (reference sequence). J gave up 5 bases and V 4 bases, and 4 bases lay outside the gene matches. CDR3 region: CASSWGLGHNEQFF. CDR3 DNA: TGTGCCAGCAGTTGGGGACTAGGTCACAATGAGCAGTTCTTC.

There are a few counts of this clonotype. J is TRBJ2-1 and V is TRBV4-2; TRBD2 aligns across 8 bases. Germline V gene data show CDR1 as LGHNA and CDR2 as YNFKEQ. The V and J ends lost 0 bases and 0 bases, in that order; junction bases with no gene match: 10. CDR3 length: 19 residues. The CDR3 here is CASSQDRPSGWSSYNEQFF. CDR3 in DNA: TGTGCCAGCAGCCAAGATCGTCCTAGCGGGTGGAGCTCCTACAATGAGCAGTTCTTC.